These 5 T cell receptor beta chains were sequenced from one sample in a study of blood T cells in healthy people across ages (dated by TCRdb to between 2015 and 2016). Libraries were built with 5' RACE. The instrument given in TCRdb is Illumina HiSeq 2500. A second PCR of about 6 to 11 cycles was performed with a sample-barcoded 5' primer and a J-beta primer mix. TCRdb reworked the public reads: Q25 trimming with fastp, MiXCR clone assembly, productive beta chains retained. Rows matching on CDR3 protein sequence are summarized as one entry with the most common DNA and genes. This sample comprises 800,000 or so distinct CDR3 sequences, roughly 25% of them detected only once. The top ten clonotypes cover around 3.6% of the sample. This sample was shared with a second study, whose subject was T cells of mothers and their children.

Source material: blood. All receptors come from a boy younger than 18 in good health.

In its sample, this clonotype was seen a few times. The chain joins TRBV27 to TRBJ2-5; D perhaps matches TRBD2 (6 bases). With 6 bases removed from V and 7 bases from J, the gap between germline ends came to 18 bases. Germline CDR1 reads MNHEY; CDR2 reads SMNVEV (reference sequence). There are 14 residues in the CDR3. CDR3 residues: CASRDSGTEMTQYF. CDR3 sequence (DNA): TGTGCCAGCAGAGACTCCGGGACTGAGATGACCCAGTACTTC.

This clonotype was observed a handful of times. The chain links TRBV6-5 to TRBJ2-4; D possibly matches TRBD1 or TRBD2 (6 bases each). The CDR3 length is 13 residues. The V end was cut by 2 bases, the J end by 8 bases, with 10 bases between. From germline, CDR1 is MNHEY and CDR2 SVGAGI. Written as DNA, the CDR3 is TGTGCCAGCAGTTACATGGGGGGCGACATTCAGTACTTC. It encodes CASSYMGGDIQYF.

V gene TRBV14 combines with J gene TRBJ2-7, with a weak D call TRBD2 (6 bases). In germline, CDR1 is SGHDN, CDR2 FVKESK. The CDR3 runs 14 residues. The V and J ends lost 5 bases and 10 bases respectively, with 21 bases between them. CDR3 in amino acids: CASSDGLTRGEQYF. The CDR3 DNA reads TGTGCCAGCAGCGATGGACTAACTCGAGGGGAACAGTACTTC.

The chain employs TRBV27 and TRBJ2-7; 7 bases map to TRBD2. The CDR3 loop spans 15 amino acids. Looked up from germline, CDR1 is MNHEY and CDR2 is SMNVEV (reference sequence). V dropped 6 bases and J dropped 5; count of bases not matched to a gene: 13. The CDR3 DNA reads as TGTGCCAGCAGCCCGTTGGGCGGGAGTACCAACGAGCAGTACTTC. Translated, it gives CASSPLGGSTNEQYF.

The rearrangement joins TRBV28 to TRBJ2-7, with 7 bases matching TRBD1. Germline V gene data show CDR1 as MDHEN and CDR2 as SYDVKM. J was trimmed by 2 bases and V by 2 bases; bases with no gene match: 9. The CDR3 sequence is 16 residues long. The DNA for the CDR3 is TGTGCCAGCAGTTTAGAAATTAACACAGGGGCCTACGAGCAGTACTTC. Translation gives CASSLEINTGAYEQYF.